This T cell receptor (beta chain) stems from a study of CD8 T cells in ankylosing spondylitis. The study, taken as a whole, reports: Eight highly homologous variants made up a TCR beta motif, and this motif appeared characteristic of ankylosing spondylitis blood. Before this, some motif variants had been reported in reactive arthritis synovial fluid and blood. As reported, disease-linked clones showed significant enrichment in matched ankylosing spondylitis synovial fluid. Disease-linked clones had a CD8+ phenotype and relatively low frequency in peripheral blood.

V was pared by 4 bases and J by 4 bases, with 5 bases of the junction left unmatched. The CDR3 is made up of 13 amino acids. Germline V gene sequence: CDR1 DFQATT, CDR2 SNEGSKA (reference sequence). Ten or more counts support this clonotype. The antigen remains unidentified. Quantitative 5'-RACE was performed with molecular barcodes, and it yielded the TCR beta libraries. A single record per CDR3 protein comes from TCRdb applying MiXCR to the 5' RACE reads. In the table there are 450,000 to 550,000 distinct CDR3 sequences, 5.3% of which are singletons. The chain joins TRBV20-1 to TRBJ2-5, with TRBD1 matching 8 bases. This TCR came from a male donor with ankylosing spondylitis. Sequencing used blood, either unsorted or a sorted T cell fraction (not recorded which). The CDR3 sequence: CSAKWQGAETQYF. The CDR3 nucleotides read TGCAGTGCTAAATGGCAGGGGGCAGAGACCCAGTACTTC.